The 2 T cell receptor beta chains below all came from one sample that was sequenced in a study of response to subunit inactivated influenza vaccine. TCRdb re-analysed the RT-PCR reads in MiXCR, keeping a single row per CDR3 protein. The sample yields hundreds of thousands of distinct CDR3 sequences, 7.6% seen once. The source material was PBMCs from blood, sampled around 25 months after vaccination. Every receptor here comes from a man between 50 and 75 years old who received an inactivated influenza vaccine.

Only a few counts were recorded for this clonotype. This chain connects TRBV2 to TRBJ2-7, with TRBD1 matching 7 bases. The CDR3 loop spans 14 amino acids. Germline values: CDR1 SNHLY, CDR2 FYNNEI. Trimming removed 8 bases from V and 2 bases from J; junction bases left unmatched: 9. The CDR3: CASGFGQGAYEQYF. The CDR3 coding sequence is TGTGCCAGCGGTTTCGGTCAGGGGGCCTACGAGCAGTACTTC.

This rearrangement joins TRBV20-1 to TRBJ1-6, with 7 bases that match TRBD1. Germline trimming cut 6 bases from V and 9 bases from J; bases unmatched to any gene: 11. There are 14 residues in the CDR3. Looked up from germline, CDR1 is DFQATT and CDR2 is SNEGSKA (reference sequence). The CDR3 DNA follows: TGCAGTGCCCCGACAGGGCAGGGCGTTTCACCCCTCCACTTT. It translates to CSAPTGQGVSPLHF.